This T cell receptor (beta chain) stems from a study of spatial heterogeneity in lung cancer. A unique molecular identifier was carried by every single TCR cDNA molecule. TCRdb re-analysed the 5' RACE reads in MiXCR, keeping a single row per CDR3 protein. The sample consists of roughly 79,000 distinct CDR3 sequences, roughly 12% of them appearing once. J gave up 8 bases and V 0 bases, and 8 bases lay outside the gene matches. The germline CDR1 and CDR2 sequences are SQVTM and ANQGSEA. The CDR3 runs to 15 residues. Documented time point: sample taken at primary tumor resection. The study sequenced unsorted whole RNA from tumor, nontumor lung or frozen PBMC.

The sample here was PBMCs, taken at surgery. This TCR came from a male donor with early-stage non-small cell lung cancer. The chain joins TRBV29-1 to TRBJ2-1; TRBD2 matches at 9 bases. The CDR3 DNA sequence: TGCAGCGTTGAAGAAGGGCTAGCGGGGTCCTATGAGCAGTTCTTC. Translation gives CSVEEGLAGSYEQFF.